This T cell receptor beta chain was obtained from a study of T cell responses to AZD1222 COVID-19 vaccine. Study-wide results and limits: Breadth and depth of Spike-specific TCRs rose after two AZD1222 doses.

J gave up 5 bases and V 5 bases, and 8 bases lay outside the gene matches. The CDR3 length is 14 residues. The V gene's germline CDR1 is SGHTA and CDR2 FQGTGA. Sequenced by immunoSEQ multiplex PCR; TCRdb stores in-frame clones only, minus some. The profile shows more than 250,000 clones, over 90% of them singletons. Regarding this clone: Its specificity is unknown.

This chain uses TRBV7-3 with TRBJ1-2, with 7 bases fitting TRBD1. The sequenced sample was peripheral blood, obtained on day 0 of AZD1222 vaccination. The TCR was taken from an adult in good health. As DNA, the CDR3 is TGTGCCAGCAGCCAAGGGACAGAGGGGTATGGCTACACCTTC. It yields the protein CASSQGTEGYGYTF.